The rows below give T cell receptor beta chains drawn from one sample of a study of T-cell reconstitution after alpha-beta-depleted transplantation in children. MiXCR, applied by TCRdb to the PCR reads, yields one record per CDR3 protein. The table shows around 25,000 distinct CDR3 sequences, with 18% occurring only once. Material: PBMCs, mostly from graft donor cells, obtained 60 days after TCRalphabeta/CD19-depleted stem cell transplant. The receptors were gathered from a male patient under 10 years old who had a stem cell transplant for acute lymphoblastic leukemia, so the T cells may come from the graft donor. The CDR3 runs from the conserved cysteine through the conserved F or W. A D gene is named only where the DNA matches it firmly. A row's size may be missing; if present it is once, few, many or a size class.

NA	TRBV4-2	TRBJ2-2	NA	TGTGCCAGCAGCCTAATCTCGGCTTCCTGGAACACCGGGGAGCTGTTTTTT	CASSLISASWNTGELFF
TRBD2	TRBV19	TRBJ2-7	once	TGTGCCAGTAGTATCTATAGTGTAGCGGGCGACGAGCAGTACTTC	CASSIYSVAGDEQYF
NA	TRBV10-3	TRBJ2-4	once	TGTGCCATAGCGGGAGCCAAAAACATTCAGTACTTC	CAIAGAKNIQYF
NA	TRBV28	TRBJ1-5	many	TGTGCCAGCAGGTCCAGTCAGCCCCAGCATTTT	CASRSSQPQHF
TRBD2	TRBV12-3/TRBV12-4	TRBJ2-3	few	TGTGCCAGCAGCCCTAGCGGGTCTAGCACAGATACGCAGTATTTT	CASSPSGSSTDTQYF
NA	TRBV13	TRBJ2-3	NA	TGTGCCAGCAGCGGACGGACTGGAAAACTCACAGATACGCAGTATTTT	CASSGRTGKLTDTQYF
NA	TRBV20-1	TRBJ1-2	NA	TGCAGTGCTACAGGGGTTGGAGGCTACACCTTC	CSATGVGGYTF
NA	TRBV24-1	TRBJ2-2	NA	TGTGCCACAGGGGCCGGGGAGCTGTTTTTT	CATGAGELFF
TRBD1	TRBV10-3	TRBJ2-7	NA	TGTGCCACCAGCCCCACGACAGGGACCTACGAGCAGTACTTC	CATSPTTGTYEQYF
NA	TRBV5-5	TRBJ2-3	many	TGTGCCAGCAGCTTTTTTCTAGCGAAAGATACGCAGTATTTT	CASSFFLAKDTQYF
NA	TRBV28	TRBJ1-1	few	TGTGCCAGCAGTTTATGGGGGACCCTAAAAATGAACACTGAAGCTTTCTTT	CASSLWGTLKMNTEAFF
NA	TRBV20-1	TRBJ1-4	NA	TGCAGTGCTAGAGATACGGTTATAAGGCCAGGTAGAGAAAAACTGTTTTTT	CSARDTVIRPGREKLFF
NA	TRBV9	TRBJ2-2	many	TGTGCCAGCAGCGTCCTTCCTACTGCGGTCGACGGGTCGAACACCGGGGAGCTGTTTTTT	CASSVLPTAVDGSNTGELFF
NA	TRBV12-3/TRBV12-4	TRBJ1-2	NA	TGTGCCAGCAGTCCCCCGGGGGGACCCTATGGCTACACCTTC	CASSPPGGPYGYTF
TRBD1	TRBV5-4	TRBJ2-3	NA	TGTGCCAGCAGCTTCTTTGACAGGGACGGCGATACGCAGTATTTT	CASSFFDRDGDTQYF
TRBD2	TRBV5-6	TRBJ2-3	many	TGTGCCAGCAGCTTACTAGCGGGAGGGCCGAGTTCACGAGATACGCAGTATTTT	CASSLLAGGPSSRDTQYF
NA	TRBV4-2	TRBJ1-5	NA	TGTGCCAGCAGCCAAGGGTTTTCGGCAGATAGCAATCAGCCCCAGCATTTT	CASSQGFSADSNQPQHF
NA	TRBV3-1	TRBJ2-3	NA	TGTGCCAGCAGCCTACGGGACGGCACAGATACGCAGTATTTT	CASSLRDGTDTQYF
NA	TRBV28	TRBJ1-3	many	TGTGCCAGCAGCAATGGGTATGGGGGAATCGGATCTGGAAACACCATATATTTT	CASSNGYGGIGSGNTIYF
TRBD2	TRBV25-1	TRBJ2-7	few	TGTGCCAGCAGTGAATGGGGGGGGTCCAGCTCCTACGAGCAGTACTTC	CASSEWGGSSSYEQYF
TRBD1	TRBV29-1	TRBJ1-5	many	TGCAGCGTTCGGGGACAGGGAAATCAGCCCCAGCATTTT	CSVRGQGNQPQHF
TRBD1	TRBV4-2	TRBJ1-2	NA	TGTGCCAGCAGCCAAGATGGCGGACAGGGCTTTGGCTACACCTTC	CASSQDGGQGFGYTF
NA	TRBV9	TRBJ1-1	few	TGTGCCAGCAGCTCTCGGTTGAACACTGAAGCTTTCTTT	CASSSRLNTEAFF
NA	TRBV7-2	TRBJ1-1	NA	TGTGCCAGCAGCCCACGGACGGGTAGTCCTGAAGCTTTCTTT	CASSPRTGSPEAFF
NA	TRBV6-2/TRBV6-3	TRBJ2-5	NA	TGTGCCAGCAGCCCTGTCGGGGAGGAGACCCAGTACTTC	CASSPVGEETQYF
TRBD2	TRBV6-5	TRBJ2-5	many	TGTGCCAGCAGTTACTCCCCGTCCGGGACTACCCCAGAGACCCAGTACTTC	CASSYSPSGTTPETQYF
NA	TRBV9	TRBJ1-3	NA	TGTGCCAGCAGCGCCCGGGGGGGAAACACCATATATTTT	CASSARGGNTIYF
TRBD1	TRBV5-5	TRBJ1-2	many	TGTGCCAGCAGGTTGGGACAGGGTAACTATGGCTACACCTTC	CASRLGQGNYGYTF
NA	TRBV7-2	TRBJ2-2	NA	TGTGCCGGTTCGACTTCTTTGAACACCGGGGAGCTGTTTTTT	CAGSTSLNTGELFF
NA	TRBV4-3	TRBJ2-1	many	TGCGCCAGCAGCCAAGACCCCGGGGGAGCATTCAATGAGCAGTTCTTC	CASSQDPGGAFNEQFF
NA	TRBV20-1	TRBJ2-3	NA	TGCAGCGAGATTGACAGCACAGATACGCAGTATTTT	CSEIDSTDTQYF
TRBD1	TRBV7-9	TRBJ1-6	many	TGTGCCAGCAGCATACACGACAGGGAGGGGGCCGGGTCACCCCTCCACTTT	CASSIHDREGAGSPLHF
NA	TRBV7-3	TRBJ2-2	NA	TGTGCCAGCAGCCTCCTGGGAGTCGCCAGGGAGAACACCGGGGAGCTGTTTTTT	CASSLLGVARENTGELFF
NA	TRBV30	TRBJ1-1	NA	TGTGCCTGGAGTCATGGGGGCCGAGGGTATGAAGCTTTCTTT	CAWSHGGRGYEAFF
NA	TRBV20-1	TRBJ2-1	NA	TGCAGTGCTAACGGCCGCCGGGGAGCGGGCAATGAGCAGTTCTTC	CSANGRRGAGNEQFF
NA	TRBV6-2/TRBV6-3	TRBJ2-1	NA	TGTGCCAGCGGGCGTTATGGTGCCGAGCAGTTCTTC	CASGRYGAEQFF
NA	TRBV7-2	TRBJ2-3	few	TGTGCCAGCAGCTTCTGGGACACAGATACGCAGTATTTT	CASSFWDTDTQYF
TRBD1	TRBV7-2	TRBJ2-2	few	TGTGCCAGCAGCTCTAGACAGGGGGCTGTCACCGGGGAGCTGTTTTTT	CASSSRQGAVTGELFF
NA	TRBV12-3/TRBV12-4	TRBJ2-1	many	TGTGCCAGCAGTACAGCCTACAATGAGCAGTTCTTC	CASSTAYNEQFF
TRBD1	TRBV24-1	TRBJ2-1	NA	TGTGCCACCAGTGATAGACGGGCAGGGGGCTTCTGGGATGAGCAGTTCTTC	CATSDRRAGGFWDEQFF
TRBD2	TRBV5-1	TRBJ2-1	few	TGCGCCAGCAGCTCCGGGGGGGCGCGGGGCAATGAGCAGTTCTTC	CASSSGGARGNEQFF
NA	TRBV9	TRBJ2-7	once	TGTGCCAGCAGCGTAGGTGGGATCGGTGCTTACGAGCAGTACTTC	CASSVGGIGAYEQYF
TRBD2	TRBV12-3/TRBV12-4	TRBJ2-5	many	TGTGCCAGTACGGGACTAGCCGGGGAGACCCAGTACTTC	CASTGLAGETQYF
NA	TRBV3-1	TRBJ2-7	NA	TGTGCCAGCAGCCAAGACCCGGCCCGCGAGCAGTACTTC	CASSQDPAREQYF
TRBD1	TRBV12-3/TRBV12-4	TRBJ2-2	many	TGTGCCAGCAGTAAGACAGGGAACGGGGAGCTGTTTTTT	CASSKTGNGELFF
NA	TRBV2	TRBJ2-2	NA	TGTGCCAGCAGTGCGTTTGGGCGGGCAGCGGTGGGCACCGGGGAGCTGTTTTTT	CASSAFGRAAVGTGELFF
NA	TRBV7-2	TRBJ1-4	few	TGTGCCAGCAGCCCCAGCGGTTGGCCACCTAATGAAAAACTGTTTTTT	CASSPSGWPPNEKLFF
NA	TRBV24-1	TRBJ2-1	NA	TGTGCCACCAGTGATTGGCTCTATCCTCTCGACAATGAGCAGTTCTTC	CATSDWLYPLDNEQFF
NA	TRBV29-1	TRBJ2-5	NA	TGCAGCGCTCGGACTGTACGGGAGACCCAGTACTTC	CSARTVRETQYF
NA	TRBV9	TRBJ1-1	few	TGTGCCAGCAGCGTAGGAAGTCAAGAAGCTTTCTTT	CASSVGSQEAFF
NA	TRBV29-1	TRBJ2-7	many	TGCAGCGTCTCGCTCGCCATACTCTCCTACGAGCAGTACTTC	CSVSLAILSYEQYF
TRBD2	TRBV20-1	TRBJ2-7	few	TGCAGTGTAATCGGGACTAGCGGGACCCACGAGCAGTACTTC	CSVIGTSGTHEQYF
NA	TRBV5-1	TRBJ2-5	NA	TGCGCCAGCAGCTTGGCCGCTGGCGGGAACTTCTATTATAAAGAGACCCAGTACTTC	CASSLAAGGNFYYKETQYF